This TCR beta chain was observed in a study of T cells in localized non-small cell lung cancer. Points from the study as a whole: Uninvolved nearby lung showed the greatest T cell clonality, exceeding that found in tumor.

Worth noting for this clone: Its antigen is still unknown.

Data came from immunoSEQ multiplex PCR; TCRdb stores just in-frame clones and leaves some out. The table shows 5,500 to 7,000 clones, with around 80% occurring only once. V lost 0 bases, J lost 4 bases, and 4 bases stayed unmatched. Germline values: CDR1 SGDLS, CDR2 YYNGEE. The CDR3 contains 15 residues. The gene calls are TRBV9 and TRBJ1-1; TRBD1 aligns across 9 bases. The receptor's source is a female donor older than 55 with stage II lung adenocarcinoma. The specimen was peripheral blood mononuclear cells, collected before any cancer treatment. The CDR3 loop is CASSVGGTGITEAFF. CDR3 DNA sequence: TGTGCCAGCAGCGTAGGCGGGACAGGGATCACTGAAGCTTTCTTT.